The source of this TCR beta chain is a study of blood T cell repertoires in COVID-19. Study information: Nucleic acid was either cDNA or gDNA, and it came from T cells, B-cell-depleted T cells, or PBMCs.

The CDR3 has 13 amino acids. V trimming: 6 bases; J trimming: 7 bases; junction bases outside the gene matches: 5. Germline-derived CDR1 and CDR2 are MNHEY and SVGAGI. Per the study methods: The authors estimated nucleated cell counts from reference gene primer amplification. Only in-frame clones appear in the TCRdb table, and some are missing; sequencing was by immunoSEQ multiplex PCR. That table furnishes V, J and clone size, whereas the DNA furnished D and trimming. The table includes 220,000 or so clones, 70% to 85% detected once. The specimen sequenced was PBMCs or T cells enriched from blood (not recorded which). This clonotype originated in a middle-aged woman with acute COVID-19. J is TRBJ1-5 and V is TRBV6-5, with 8 bases lining up with TRBD1. CDR3 protein: CASRQGGEQPQHF. DNA for the CDR3: TGTGCCAGCAGACAGGGGGGAGAGCAGCCCCAGCATTTT.